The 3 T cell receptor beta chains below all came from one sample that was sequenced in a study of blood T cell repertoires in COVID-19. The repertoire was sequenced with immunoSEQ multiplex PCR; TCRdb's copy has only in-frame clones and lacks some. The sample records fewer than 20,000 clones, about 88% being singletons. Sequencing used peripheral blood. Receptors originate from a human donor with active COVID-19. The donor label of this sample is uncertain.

Written as DNA, the CDR3 is TGTGCCAGCAGCCGTCAGGGGGGTGCTAATGAAAAACTGTTTTTT. Protein: CASSRQGGANEKLFF. V and J are TRBV5-4 and TRBJ1-4; TRBD1 agrees at 7 bases. Germline assignment: CDR1 SGHNT and CDR2 YYREEE (reference sequence). V lost 4 bases, J lost 3 bases, and 6 bases stayed unmatched. The CDR3 runs to 15 residues. The full variable domain, its missing parts supplied by reference TRBV5-4 and TRBJ1-4, is ETGVTQSPTHLIKTRGQQVTLRCSSQSGHNTVSWYQQALGQGPQFIFQYYREEENGRGNFPPRFSGLQFPNYSSELNVNALELDDSALYLCASSRQGGANEKLFFGSGTQLSVL.

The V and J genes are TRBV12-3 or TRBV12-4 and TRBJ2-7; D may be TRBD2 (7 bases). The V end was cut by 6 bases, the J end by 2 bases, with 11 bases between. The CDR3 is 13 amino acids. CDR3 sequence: CASRKGGAYEQYF. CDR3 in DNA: TGTGCCAGCAGGAAGGGGGGGGCCTACGAGCAGTACTTC.

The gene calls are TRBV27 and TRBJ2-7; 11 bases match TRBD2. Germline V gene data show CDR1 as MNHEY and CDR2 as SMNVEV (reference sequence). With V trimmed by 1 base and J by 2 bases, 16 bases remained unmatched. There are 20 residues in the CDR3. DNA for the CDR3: TGTGCCAGCAGTTTATTGGTCGGCCCCTGGGGGACTAGCGGCACCTACGAGCAGTACTTC. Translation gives CASSLLVGPWGTSGTYEQYF.